This is a list of T cell receptor beta chains from one sample in a study of follicular helper T cells after annual influenza vaccination. The protocol was immunoSEQ multiplex PCR, while the TCRdb copy is restricted to in-frame clones and leaves out a portion. The profile shows over 12,000 clones, almost 85% of them singletons. Sequencing used CXCR5- memory CD4+ T cells sorted from blood, obtained on the day of influenza vaccination. The receptors here all came from an adult who received the influenza vaccine. CDR3s leave out the opening cysteine and the closing phenylalanine or tryptophan.

len	j_gene	v_gene	CDR3aa
13	TRBJ2-5	TRBV6-1	ASSEFTGAGETQY
13	TRBJ1-2	TRBV5-1	ASSLEGTSTHGYT
11	TRBJ1-1	TRBV5-1	ASSLTGAPEAF
12	TRBJ2-2	TRBV7-6	ASSSQTGPGELF
14	TRBJ2-1	TRBV7-2	ASRTGTSGGAGEQF
13	TRBJ2-5	TRBV7-2	ASSLALVAWETQY
12	TRBJ2-7	TRBV18	ASSPRTVNYEQY
12	TRBJ2-1	TRBV11-3	ASSLYPENNEQF
14	TRBJ2-6	TRBV2	ASTPQGASGANVLT
12	TRBJ1-4	TRBV5-5	ASSLEQGYEKLF
12	TRBJ1-1	TRBV5-6	ASSLRGRNTEAF
11	TRBJ1-3	TRBV15	ATSRDRWDTIY
11	TRBJ2-5	TRBV18	ASSPGLEETQY
12	TRBJ1-6	TRBV11-2	ASSLGRHNSPLH
12	TRBJ1-1	TRBV28	ASTYRGRFSEAF
12	TRBJ2-7	TRBV4-3	ASSQDFAGREQY